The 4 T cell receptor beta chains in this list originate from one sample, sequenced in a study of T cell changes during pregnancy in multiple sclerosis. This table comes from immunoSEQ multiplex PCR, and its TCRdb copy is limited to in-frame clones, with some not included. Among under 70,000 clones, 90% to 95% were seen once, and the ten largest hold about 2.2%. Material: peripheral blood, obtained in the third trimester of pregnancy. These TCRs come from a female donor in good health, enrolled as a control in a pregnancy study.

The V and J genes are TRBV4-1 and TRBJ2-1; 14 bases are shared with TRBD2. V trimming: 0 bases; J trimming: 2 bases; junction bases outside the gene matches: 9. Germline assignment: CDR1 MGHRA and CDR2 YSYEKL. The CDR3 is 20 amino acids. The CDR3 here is CASSQDRGTSGRRPYNEQFF. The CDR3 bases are TGCGCCAGCAGCCAAGATCGCGGGACTAGCGGGAGACGCCCCTACAATGAGCAGTTCTTC.

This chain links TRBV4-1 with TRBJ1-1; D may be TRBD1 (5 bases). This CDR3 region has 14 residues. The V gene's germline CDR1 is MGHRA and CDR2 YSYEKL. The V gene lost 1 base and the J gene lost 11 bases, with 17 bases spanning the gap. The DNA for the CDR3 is TGCGCCAGCAGCCAAGTGGGGCCCCCGGCTGGGGCTTTCTTT. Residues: CASSQVGPPAGAFF.

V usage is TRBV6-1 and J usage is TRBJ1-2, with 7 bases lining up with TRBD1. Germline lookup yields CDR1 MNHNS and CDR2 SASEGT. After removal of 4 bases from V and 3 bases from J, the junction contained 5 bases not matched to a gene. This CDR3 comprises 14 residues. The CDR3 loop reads CASSGDRAYYGYTF. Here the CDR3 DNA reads TGTGCCAGCAGTGGTGACAGGGCTTACTATGGCTACACCTTC.

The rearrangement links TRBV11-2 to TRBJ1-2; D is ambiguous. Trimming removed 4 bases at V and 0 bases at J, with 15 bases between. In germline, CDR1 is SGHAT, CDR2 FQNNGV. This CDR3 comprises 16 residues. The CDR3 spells CASSSTWTVANYGYTF. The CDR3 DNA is TGTGCCAGCAGCTCAACCTGGACTGTAGCTAACTATGGCTACACCTTC.